Each of the 27 T cell receptor beta chains below was sequenced from the same sample in a study of CD8 T cells in ankylosing spondylitis. TCRdb re-analysed the 5' RACE reads in MiXCR, keeping a single row per CDR3 protein. The data hold 250,000 to 400,000 distinct CDR3 sequences, with around a tenth observed a single time. The sequenced sample consisted of blood, either unsorted or a sorted T cell fraction (not recorded which). The receptors stem from a female donor with ankylosing spondylitis or in good health (not recorded which).

This clonotype was detected ten times or more. The V call is TRBV27, the J call TRBJ1-2, with D perhaps TRBD1 (5 bases). The CDR3 runs to 14 residues. Trimming removed 0 bases from V and 4 bases from J, with 9 bases in between. Germline V gene sequence: CDR1 MNHEY, CDR2 SMNVEV (reference sequence). The CDR3 region is CASSLSGDFYGYTF. DNA of the CDR3: TGTGCCAGCAGTTTATCAGGGGATTTCTATGGCTACACCTTC.

Ten or more counts support this clonotype. The chain couples TRBV11-2 to TRBJ2-1; 10 positions agree with TRBD2. This CDR3 is 18 amino acids long. Germline V gene data show CDR1 as SGHAT and CDR2 as FQNNGV. Trimming took 0 bases from V and 3 from J; bases not matched to a gene: 8. In DNA, the CDR3 is TGTGCCAGCAGCTTAGAGAGGTGGCCTAGCGGGAGCTACAATGAGCAGTTCTTC. Amino acids: CASSLERWPSGSYNEQFF.

This clonotype was seen at least ten times. The chain uses TRBV10-3 and TRBJ2-1; 11 bases align to TRBD2. The CDR3 totals 16 residues. The germline V gene encodes CDR1 ENHRY and CDR2 SYGVKD. With 3 bases clipped from V and 6 bases from J, the junction kept 7 bases outside the gene matches. For the CDR3, the DNA is TGTGCCATCAGTGAAGGTTTTAGCGGGGGGGCCAATGAGCAGTTCTTC. It encodes CAISEGFSGGANEQFF.

This clonotype was seen many times. The chain is built from TRBV9 and TRBJ2-5; D remains unclear. There are 15 residues in the CDR3. The germline gives CDR1 SGDLS, CDR2 YYNGEE. Trimming took 3 bases from V and 5 from J, leaving 17 bases between them. The CDR3 reads CASSARMGSLETQYF. CDR3 coding DNA: TGTGCCAGCAGCGCTCGGATGGGCAGTCTGGAGACCCAGTACTTC.

This clonotype was counted at least ten times. The J gene is TRBJ1-5, the V gene TRBV28; D may be TRBD1 (5 bases). V was shortened by 5 bases and J by 5 bases, with 13 bases between the two germline ends. Per germline, CDR1 MDHEN and CDR2 SYDVKM. The CDR3 covers 14 residues. CDR3 nucleotide sequence: TGTGCCAGCAGTGGTCCCAGGGCGTATCAGCCCCAGCATTTT. Encoded protein: CASSGPRAYQPQHF. Based on the CDR3 plus reference TRBV28 and TRBJ1-5, the full variable domain is DVKVTQSSRYLVKRTGEKVFLECVQDMDHENMFWYRQDPGLGLRLIYFSYDVKMKEKGDIPEGYSVSREKKERFSLILESASTNQTSMYLCASSGPRAYQPQHFGDGTRLSIL.

Remarks on this clonotype: This may arise from a read error, as a much more abundant clone is one base away. The chain carries TRBV5-5 and TRBJ1-5; D is unclear. Germline-derived CDR1 and CDR2 are SGHKS and YYEKEE (reference sequence). V was shortened by 4 bases and J by 9 bases, with 17 bases between the two germline ends. The CDR3 runs 14 residues. The CDR3 nucleotides read TGTGCCAGCAGCCATGTCGGAGGAAACCGGCCCCAGCATTTT. This translates into CASSHVGGNRPQHF.

This clonotype was counted many times. This chain links TRBV28 with TRBJ2-7; D unresolved. The CDR3 consists of 13 residues. CDR1 is MDHEN and CDR2 is SYDVKM in the germline V gene. V dropped 3 bases and J dropped 1 base, with 7 bases sitting between them. The CDR3 region has the DNA TGTGCCAGCAGTTTTTCGAAATCCTACGAGCAGTACTTC. The encoded protein is CASSFSKSYEQYF.

This clonotype has a count of ten or more. This chain connects TRBV20-1 to TRBJ2-1; 10 bases fit TRBD2. This CDR3 contains 18 residues. Germline-derived CDR1 and CDR2 are DFQATT and SNEGSKA (reference sequence). Trimming cost V 2 bases and J 5 bases; bases outside gene matches: 15. The CDR3 is CSARSGVGGLATNNEQFF. The DNA for the CDR3 is TGCAGTGCTAGATCTGGGGTGGGGGGACTAGCGACGAACAATGAGCAGTTCTTC.

The gene calls are TRBV5-1 and TRBJ2-1; D might be TRBD1 (5 bases). CDR1 and CDR2 (germline): SGHRS, YFSETQ. V was pared by 0 bases and J by 3 bases, with 10 bases between. The CDR3 extends over 15 amino acids. CDR3 sequence: CASSLEAGIYNEQFF. The CDR3 DNA reads TGCGCCAGCAGCTTGGAGGCAGGGATCTACAATGAGCAGTTCTTC.

This clonotype was detected a few times. The V and J genes are TRBV20-1 and TRBJ1-2; the D gene is possibly TRBD1 (6 bases). The germline V and J ends were trimmed by 1 base and 8 bases, with 14 bases remaining between them. This CDR3 is built from 13 residues. Germline V lookup: CDR1 DFQATT, CDR2 SNEGSKA (reference sequence). In nucleotides, the CDR3 is TGCAGTGCTAGAGCAGGGGCCGAGGGAGGCTACACCTTC. It specifies CSARAGAEGGYTF.

This clonotype was observed at least ten times. The rearrangement links TRBV5-1 to TRBJ1-4, with a possible D match to TRBD1 (6 bases). V shed 3 bases and J shed 7 bases, with 13 bases lying between them. The CDR3 is made up of 14 amino acids. Looked up from germline, CDR1 is SGHRS and CDR2 is YFSETQ. The CDR3 DNA reads TGCGCCAGCAGCTCAACAGGGCGGGGTGAAAAACTGTTTTTT. Protein: CASSSTGRGEKLFF.

This clonotype was counted many times. The V and J genes are TRBV20-1 and TRBJ2-7, with 7 bases identical to TRBD2. The germline gives CDR1 DFQATT, CDR2 SNEGSKA (reference sequence). V was clipped by 0 bases and J by 2 bases; unmatched bases: 16. This CDR3 is 18 amino acids long. The CDR3 sequence is CSARDVLPRTGGPYEQYF. The CDR3 region has the DNA TGCAGTGCTAGAGACGTACTCCCTAGAACGGGAGGCCCCTACGAGCAGTACTTC.

This clonotype was recorded at least ten times. The chain is built from TRBV20-1 and TRBJ2-3; 7 bases map to TRBD2. V lost 4 bases, J lost 0 bases, and 4 bases stayed unmatched. The CDR3 runs to 14 residues. The germline V gene has CDR1 DFQATT and CDR2 SNEGSKA (reference sequence). The CDR3 sequence is CSATPGGSTDTQYF. For the CDR3, the DNA is TGCAGTGCTACTCCGGGAGGCAGCACAGATACGCAGTATTTT.

The chain joins TRBV5-1 to TRBJ2-1; 15 positions match TRBD2. This CDR3 spans 16 amino acids. The V gene's germline CDR1 is SGHRS and CDR2 YFSETQ. The V gene end was trimmed by 4 bases and the J gene end by 4 bases; junction bases not matched to a gene: 3. CDR3 in amino acids: CASSPGLAGGYNEQFF. CDR3 DNA sequence: TGCGCCAGCAGCCCAGGACTAGCGGGGGGGTACAATGAGCAGTTCTTC.

The chain uses TRBV7-9 and TRBJ2-3, with TRBD1 matching over 9 bases. Germline CDR1 reads SEHNR; CDR2 reads FQNEAQ (reference sequence). The CDR3 runs to 15 residues. J gave up 5 bases and V 3 bases, and 6 bases lay outside the gene matches. In nucleotides, the CDR3 is TGTGCCAGCAGCTTGAAGGGACAGGGTGAAGATACGCAGTATTTT. Encoded protein: CASSLKGQGEDTQYF.

This clonotype was counted ten times or more. The J gene is TRBJ2-1, the V gene TRBV7-9, with TRBD1 as a possible D gene (5 bases). The CDR3 has 14 amino acids. Trimming left V 5 bases short and J 1 base short, with 9 bases between. Germline V gives CDR1 SEHNR, CDR2 FQNEAQ (reference sequence). Written as DNA, the CDR3 is TGTGCCAGCAGCCCTCGACAGTCCTACAATGAGCAGTTCTTC. This gives the protein CASSPRQSYNEQFF.

The table lists this clonotype with many counts. This chain joins TRBV10-3 and TRBJ1-4; D unresolved. The V gene lost 8 bases and the J gene lost 8 bases, with 18 bases spanning the gap. The CDR3 spans 14 residues. Germline CDR1 reads ENHRY; CDR2 reads SYGVKD. CDR3 nucleotides: TGTGCCATCCAGGAACGGGCAGGCGGGGAAAAACTGTTTTTT. This encodes CAIQERAGGEKLFF.

This clonotype was seen repeatedly, ten times or more. The chain joins TRBV27 to TRBJ2-3; tentative D call: TRBD1 (5 bases). Germline lookup yields CDR1 MNHEY and CDR2 SMNVEV (reference sequence). Trimming removed 3 bases from V and 10 bases from J, with 17 bases in between. This CDR3 comprises 14 residues. CDR3 protein: CASSLRRGIAAQYF. The CDR3 coding sequence is TGTGCCAGCAGTTTGCGAAGGGGAATCGCGGCGCAGTATTTT.

This clonotype occurred many times. The chain carries TRBV20-1 and TRBJ1-2; D possibly corresponds to TRBD1 (6 bases). Germline-derived CDR1 and CDR2 are DFQATT and SNEGSKA (reference sequence). With 5 bases removed from V and 5 bases from J, the gap between germline ends came to 18 bases. The CDR3 covers 14 residues. CDR3 DNA sequence: TGCAGTGCTCCCCCCCGGGGGGGCCAATATGGCTACACCTTC. Amino acid sequence: CSAPPRGGQYGYTF.

CDR3 in DNA: TGTGCCAGCAGTTTAGAGAAAGGGGGCAGGAACACTGAAGCTTTCTTT. Translating gives CASSLEKGGRNTEAFF. V is TRBV12-3 or TRBV12-4 and J is TRBJ1-1; 7 nucleotides line up with TRBD1. The CDR3 runs 16 residues. The ends lost 1 base at V and 1 base at J; junction bases unmatched: 6.

The J gene is TRBJ2-2, the V gene TRBV5-1; the D gene is possibly TRBD1 (5 bases). CDR1 is SGHRS and CDR2 is YFSETQ in the germline V gene. The CDR3 spans 16 residues. The V gene lost 2 bases and the J gene lost 3 bases, with 14 bases spanning the gap. The DNA of the CDR3 is TGCGCCAGCAGCTTAGAACCCCCAGGGCACACCGGGGAGCTGTTTTTT. Amino acids: CASSLEPPGHTGELFF.

This clonotype was seen repeatedly, ten times or more. The chain joins TRBV19 to TRBJ2-5; a weak D match, TRBD1 (5 bases). V was clipped by 3 bases and J by 5 bases, with 10 bases between them. Germline V gene sequence: CDR1 LNHDA, CDR2 SQIVND (reference sequence). The CDR3 consists of 13 residues. CDR3 DNA: TGTGCCAGTAGTATCGCGACAGTGGAGACCCAGTACTTC. Translation gives CASSIATVETQYF. The entire variable domain, with the rest obtained from reference TRBV19 and TRBJ2-5, is as follows: DGGITQSPKYLFRKEGQNVTLSCEQNLNHDAMYWYRQDPGQGLRLIYYSQIVNDFQKGDIAEGYSVSREKKESFPLTVTSAQKNPTAFYLCASSIATVETQYFGPGTRLLVL.

This clonotype occurred many times. J is TRBJ1-1 and V is TRBV29-1, with D possibly TRBD1 on 5 matching bases. The CDR3 is 12 residues long. V lost 3 bases and J lost 4, with 9 bases in between. Germline V gene sequence: CDR1 SQVTM, CDR2 ANQGSEA. CDR3 protein: CSVDRVSTEAFF. In DNA, the CDR3 is TGCAGCGTTGACAGGGTGAGCACTGAAGCTTTCTTT.

The chain links TRBV4-3 to TRBJ2-7; D is undetermined. This CDR3 has 14 amino acids. The V and J ends lost 0 bases and 3 bases respectively, with 9 bases between them. Germline CDR1 LGHNA, CDR2 YSLEER. CDR3 nucleotide sequence: TGCGCCAGCAGCCAAGAGCGGCAGAACTACGAGCAGTACTTC. This translates into CASSQERQNYEQYF.

The gene calls are TRBV24-1 and TRBJ2-1; the D is unclear. The CDR3 contains 14 residues. V lost 9 bases and J lost 0, with 11 bases in between. The V gene's germline CDR1 is KGHDR and CDR2 SFDVKD. CDR3 sequence: CATADTSSYNEQFF. DNA of the CDR3: TGTGCCACCGCTGACACCAGCTCCTACAATGAGCAGTTCTTC.

This clonotype has a count of ten or more. The chain uses TRBV7-2 and TRBJ2-7; the D gene is possibly TRBD1 (6 bases). The CDR3 length is 14 residues. V lost 4 bases and J lost 3, with 13 bases in between. Per the germline V gene, CDR1 is SGHTA and CDR2 is FQGNSA. The CDR3 sequence is CASSWTVGDYEQYF. CDR3 DNA: TGTGCCAGCAGCTGGACAGTGGGAGACTACGAGCAGTACTTC. Full variable domain (outside the CDR3, taken from reference TRBV7-2 and TRBJ2-7): GAGVSQSPSNKVTEKGKDVELRCDPISGHTALYWYRQSLGQGLEFLIYFQGNSAPDKSGLPSDRFSAERTGGSVSTLTIQRTQQEDSAVYLCASSWTVGDYEQYFGPGTRLTVT.

The table lists this clonotype with a few counts. This sequence joins TRBV10-3 and TRBJ2-3; weak D call: TRBD1 (5 bases). Looked up from germline, CDR1 is ENHRY and CDR2 is SYGVKD. V gave up 0 bases and J gave up 1 base, with 5 bases separating them. The CDR3 length is 14 residues. CDR3 DNA: TGTGCCATCAGTGAGTCGACAGGCACAGATACGCAGTATTTT. It translates to CAISESTGTDTQYF.